These T cell receptor beta chains were read from a single sample in a study of T-cell memory formation after mild COVID-19. TCRdb passed the 5' RACE reads through MiXCR, listing each CDR3 protein once. The table has hundreds of thousands of distinct CDR3 sequences, 17% seen once. The specimen sequenced was PBMCs or a T cell subset sorted from them (not recorded which). These receptors all stem from an adult woman who had mild COVID-19 (a few samples of this study predate the infection). Cell type and time point are not known. Both conserved end residues are part of each CDR3. Each record gives: clone size, D gene, CDR3 length, V gene, J gene, CDR3 protein, CDR3 DNA. The D gene is left open where the match is weak. Some rows have no size entry. The others give once, few or many, or a class for an expanded clone.

clone_size: few
d_call: NA
cdr3_length: 14
v_call: TRBV7-9
j_call: TRBJ1-2
cdr3_aa: CASSPSPGAYGYTF
cdr3_nt: TGTGCCAGCAGCCCATCACCAGGGGCCTATGGCTACACCTTC

clone_size: NA
d_call: NA
cdr3_length: 13
v_call: TRBV20-1
j_call: TRBJ1-2
cdr3_aa: CSARDSARDGYTF
cdr3_nt: TGCAGTGCTAGAGATAGCGCCAGGGATGGCTACACCTTC

clone_size: NA
d_call: TRBD2
cdr3_length: 16
v_call: TRBV2
j_call: TRBJ2-1
cdr3_aa: CASKGTSGRFYNEQFF
cdr3_nt: TGTGCCAGCAAAGGGACTAGCGGGAGGTTTTACAATGAGCAGTTCTTC

clone_size: NA
d_call: NA
cdr3_length: 15
v_call: TRBV6-6
j_call: TRBJ1-3
cdr3_aa: CASSTPMFSGNTIYF
cdr3_nt: TGTGCCAGCAGTACTCCCATGTTCTCTGGAAACACCATATATTTT

clone_size: NA
d_call: NA
cdr3_length: 20
v_call: TRBV29-1
j_call: TRBJ2-3
cdr3_aa: CSVPPLHLATWQGNTDTQYF
cdr3_nt: TGCAGCGTCCCACCCCTCCACCTTGCGACGTGGCAGGGCAACACAGATACGCAGTATTTT

clone_size: NA
d_call: NA
cdr3_length: 13
v_call: TRBV7-6
j_call: TRBJ2-7
cdr3_aa: CASRYLEKDEQYF
cdr3_nt: TGTGCCAGCAGATATTTGGAGAAGGACGAGCAGTACTTC

clone_size: NA
d_call: TRBD2
cdr3_length: 15
v_call: TRBV6-2/TRBV6-3
j_call: TRBJ2-7
cdr3_aa: CASIRRAGGSYEQYF
cdr3_nt: TGTGCCAGCATCAGGCGGGCGGGAGGATCCTACGAGCAGTACTTC

clone_size: NA
d_call: NA
cdr3_length: 15
v_call: TRBV21-1
j_call: TRBJ2-7
cdr3_aa: CASYYSSLGGGREYF
cdr3_nt: TGTGCCAGCTATTATTCAAGCCTTGGCGGGGGCCGAGAGTACTTC

clone_size: few
d_call: NA
cdr3_length: 16
v_call: TRBV5-1
j_call: TRBJ1-4
cdr3_aa: CASSLNLGQTNEKLFF
cdr3_nt: TGCGCCAGCAGCTTGAATTTGGGACAAACGAATGAAAAACTGTTTTTT

clone_size: NA
d_call: TRBD2
cdr3_length: 14
v_call: TRBV2
j_call: TRBJ2-7
cdr3_aa: CASRPGLVPYEQYF
cdr3_nt: TGTGCCAGCAGACCGGGACTAGTCCCCTACGAGCAGTACTTC

clone_size: few
d_call: NA
cdr3_length: 16
v_call: TRBV21-1
j_call: TRBJ2-7
cdr3_aa: CASSKVLGQGNHEQYF
cdr3_nt: TGTGCCAGCAGCAAAGTCCTTGGGCAGGGGAACCACGAGCAGTACTTC

clone_size: few
d_call: NA
cdr3_length: 14
v_call: TRBV2
j_call: TRBJ2-6
cdr3_aa: CASNKETGANVLTF
cdr3_nt: TGTGCCAGCAATAAGGAAACTGGGGCCAACGTCCTGACTTTC

clone_size: few
d_call: NA
cdr3_length: 12
v_call: TRBV6-2/TRBV6-3
j_call: TRBJ2-3
cdr3_aa: CASGSDTDTQYF
cdr3_nt: TGTGCCAGCGGGAGTGACACAGATACGCAGTATTTT

clone_size: once
d_call: NA
cdr3_length: 14
v_call: TRBV10-3
j_call: TRBJ2-1
cdr3_aa: CAISSGMTQGEQFF
cdr3_nt: TGTGCCATCAGTTCCGGGATGACCCAAGGTGAGCAGTTCTTC

clone_size: NA
d_call: TRBD2
cdr3_length: 14
v_call: TRBV29-1
j_call: TRBJ2-7
cdr3_aa: CSVARAGRAYEQYF
cdr3_nt: TGCAGCGTTGCGAGGGCGGGGAGGGCCTACGAGCAGTACTTC

clone_size: few
d_call: NA
cdr3_length: 16
v_call: TRBV6-5
j_call: TRBJ1-5
cdr3_aa: CASSPITAGVGQPQHF
cdr3_nt: TGTGCCAGCAGCCCTATCACGGCAGGGGTGGGTCAGCCCCAGCATTTT

clone_size: few
d_call: NA
cdr3_length: 13
v_call: TRBV20-1
j_call: TRBJ1-5
cdr3_aa: CSARGQGNQPQHF
cdr3_nt: TGCAGTGCTAGGGGTCAGGGGAATCAGCCCCAGCATTTT

clone_size: few
d_call: NA
cdr3_length: 15
v_call: TRBV3-1
j_call: TRBJ1-6
cdr3_aa: CASSYVQGTNSPLHF
cdr3_nt: TGTGCCAGCAGCTACGTCCAGGGAACCAATTCACCCCTCCACTTT

clone_size: NA
d_call: TRBD1
cdr3_length: 13
v_call: TRBV29-1
j_call: TRBJ1-1
cdr3_aa: CSVNTGGHTEAFF
cdr3_nt: TGCAGCGTGAATACAGGGGGCCACACTGAAGCTTTCTTT

clone_size: NA
d_call: NA
cdr3_length: 15
v_call: TRBV12-3/TRBV12-4
j_call: TRBJ1-2
cdr3_aa: CASTFWAGPRDGYTF
cdr3_nt: TGTGCCAGCACCTTTTGGGCAGGACCTAGAGATGGCTACACCTTC

clone_size: few
d_call: NA
cdr3_length: 13
v_call: TRBV6-5
j_call: TRBJ2-2
cdr3_aa: CASSYGRTGELFF
cdr3_nt: TGTGCCAGCAGTTACGGGCGCACCGGGGAGCTGTTTTTT

clone_size: few
d_call: TRBD2
cdr3_length: 16
v_call: TRBV12-3/TRBV12-4
j_call: TRBJ2-5
cdr3_aa: CASSLRLAGAWETQYF
cdr3_nt: TGTGCCAGCAGTTTAAGACTAGCGGGAGCGTGGGAGACCCAGTACTTC

clone_size: many
d_call: NA
cdr3_length: 16
v_call: TRBV7-6
j_call: TRBJ1-1
cdr3_aa: CASSLAPQGSGTEAFF
cdr3_nt: TGTGCCAGCAGCTTAGCACCACAGGGTTCTGGGACTGAAGCTTTCTTT

clone_size: few
d_call: NA
cdr3_length: 14
v_call: TRBV7-9
j_call: TRBJ2-5
cdr3_aa: CASSLDRSGETQYF
cdr3_nt: TGTGCCAGCAGCTTGGACAGATCCGGGGAGACCCAGTACTTC

clone_size: few
d_call: NA
cdr3_length: 14
v_call: TRBV2
j_call: TRBJ2-7
cdr3_aa: CASSARTGFYEQYF
cdr3_nt: TGTGCCAGCAGCGCACGTACAGGGTTCTACGAGCAGTACTTC

clone_size: NA
d_call: TRBD2
cdr3_length: 16
v_call: TRBV20-1
j_call: TRBJ2-4
cdr3_aa: CSARVGGVIAKNIQYF
cdr3_nt: TGCAGTGCTAGAGTTGGGGGGGTTATAGCCAAAAACATTCAGTACTTC

clone_size: NA
d_call: NA
cdr3_length: 14
v_call: TRBV12-3/TRBV12-4
j_call: TRBJ1-2
cdr3_aa: CASSLLRTQYGYTF
cdr3_nt: TGTGCCAGCAGTCTCCTAAGGACACAGTATGGCTACACCTTC

clone_size: few
d_call: TRBD1
cdr3_length: 14
v_call: TRBV5-4
j_call: TRBJ1-1
cdr3_aa: CASSLATGVTEAFF
cdr3_nt: TGTGCCAGCAGCTTAGCAACAGGGGTCACTGAAGCTTTCTTT

clone_size: many
d_call: NA
cdr3_length: 11
v_call: TRBV7-2
j_call: TRBJ2-5
cdr3_aa: CASSAGETQYF
cdr3_nt: TGTGCCAGCAGCGCTGGGGAGACCCAGTACTTC

clone_size: NA
d_call: TRBD1
cdr3_length: 13
v_call: TRBV12-3/TRBV12-4
j_call: TRBJ2-1
cdr3_aa: CASSLAPGQGKFF
cdr3_nt: TGTGCCAGCAGTTTAGCCCCGGGACAGGGGAAGTTCTTC

clone_size: many
d_call: TRBD1
cdr3_length: 15
v_call: TRBV5-6
j_call: TRBJ1-4
cdr3_aa: CASSRQGTANEKLFF
cdr3_nt: TGTGCCAGCAGCAGACAGGGGACTGCTAATGAAAAACTGTTTTTT

clone_size: NA
d_call: NA
cdr3_length: 13
v_call: TRBV7-3
j_call: TRBJ2-1
cdr3_aa: CASSASRGNEQFF
cdr3_nt: TGTGCCAGCAGCGCCAGTCGGGGAAATGAGCAGTTCTTC

clone_size: NA
d_call: NA
cdr3_length: 14
v_call: TRBV12-3/TRBV12-4
j_call: TRBJ2-2
cdr3_aa: CASSLDPPPGELFF
cdr3_nt: TGTGCCAGCAGTTTAGATCCCCCGCCCGGGGAGCTGTTTTTT

clone_size: few
d_call: TRBD2
cdr3_length: 19
v_call: TRBV6-2/TRBV6-3
j_call: TRBJ2-1
cdr3_aa: CASSSWGLAGVDSYNEQFF
cdr3_nt: TGTGCCAGCAGTTCCTGGGGACTAGCGGGAGTTGACTCCTACAATGAGCAGTTCTTC

clone_size: NA
d_call: TRBD1
cdr3_length: 11
v_call: TRBV6-2/TRBV6-3
j_call: TRBJ2-7
cdr3_aa: CASRDRGEQYF
cdr3_nt: TGTGCCAGCAGAGACAGGGGCGAGCAGTACTTC

clone_size: few
d_call: NA
cdr3_length: 14
v_call: TRBV12-3/TRBV12-4
j_call: TRBJ2-2
cdr3_aa: CASSLNRVTGELFF
cdr3_nt: TGTGCCAGCAGTTTGAACAGAGTCACCGGGGAGCTGTTTTTT

clone_size: few
d_call: NA
cdr3_length: 15
v_call: TRBV23-1
j_call: TRBJ2-5
cdr3_aa: CASSTKKTEKGDQYF
cdr3_nt: TGCGCCAGCAGTACCAAGAAAACGGAGAAGGGGGATCAGTACTTC

clone_size: few
d_call: TRBD1
cdr3_length: 14
v_call: TRBV6-1
j_call: TRBJ2-7
cdr3_aa: CASSEPTGVYEQYF
cdr3_nt: TGTGCCAGCAGTGAACCGACAGGGGTTTACGAGCAGTACTTC

clone_size: few
d_call: NA
cdr3_length: 16
v_call: TRBV9
j_call: TRBJ2-7
cdr3_aa: CASSVALAASSYEQYF
cdr3_nt: TGTGCCAGCAGCGTAGCGTTGGCAGCCTCATCCTACGAGCAGTACTTC

clone_size: NA
d_call: NA
cdr3_length: 14
v_call: TRBV27
j_call: TRBJ1-2
cdr3_aa: CASGGVTATYGYTF
cdr3_nt: TGTGCCAGCGGGGGCGTAACGGCCACCTATGGCTACACCTTC

clone_size: few
d_call: NA
cdr3_length: 15
v_call: TRBV29-1
j_call: TRBJ2-6
cdr3_aa: CSVGDGTSGANVLTF
cdr3_nt: TGCAGCGTCGGGGACGGAACCTCTGGGGCCAACGTCCTGACTTTC

clone_size: few
d_call: NA
cdr3_length: 12
v_call: TRBV3-1
j_call: TRBJ1-6
cdr3_aa: CASSLPGTSLHF
cdr3_nt: TGTGCCAGCAGCCTCCCAGGTACCTCCCTCCACTTT

clone_size: NA
d_call: TRBD2
cdr3_length: 15
v_call: TRBV6-2/TRBV6-3
j_call: TRBJ2-1
cdr3_aa: CASSRALAGNNEQFF
cdr3_nt: TGTGCCAGCAGCCGCGCCCTAGCGGGAAACAATGAGCAGTTCTTC

clone_size: few
d_call: TRBD1
cdr3_length: 17
v_call: TRBV20-1
j_call: TRBJ2-3
cdr3_aa: CSARPGTGGTSTDTQYF
cdr3_nt: TGCAGTGCCAGACCCGGGACAGGGGGTACCAGCACAGATACGCAGTATTTT

clone_size: NA
d_call: NA
cdr3_length: 16
v_call: TRBV25-1
j_call: TRBJ2-1
cdr3_aa: CASSENIQSLLDEQFF
cdr3_nt: TGTGCCAGCAGTGAAAACATACAGTCCTTACTAGATGAGCAGTTCTTC

clone_size: NA
d_call: NA
cdr3_length: 12
v_call: TRBV30
j_call: TRBJ2-7
cdr3_aa: CAWSGLDYEQYF
cdr3_nt: TGTGCCTGGAGTGGTCTAGACTACGAGCAGTACTTC

clone_size: many
d_call: NA
cdr3_length: 11
v_call: TRBV28
j_call: TRBJ2-3
cdr3_aa: CASSDTDTQYF
cdr3_nt: TGTGCCAGCAGCGACACAGATACGCAGTATTTT

clone_size: many
d_call: TRBD1
cdr3_length: 14
v_call: TRBV6-6
j_call: TRBJ2-5
cdr3_aa: CASSYGRGSETQYF
cdr3_nt: TGTGCCAGCAGTTACGGCAGGGGGTCTGAGACCCAGTACTTC

clone_size: few
d_call: TRBD1
cdr3_length: 16
v_call: TRBV6-2/TRBV6-3
j_call: TRBJ2-5
cdr3_aa: CASRKGQGVVQETQYF
cdr3_nt: TGTGCCAGCAGAAAGGGGCAGGGGGTCGTCCAAGAGACCCAGTACTTC

clone_size: few
d_call: NA
cdr3_length: 14
v_call: TRBV5-1
j_call: TRBJ2-7
cdr3_aa: CASSLDMALGEQYF
cdr3_nt: TGCGCCAGCAGCTTGGACATGGCGCTAGGGGAGCAGTACTTC

clone_size: few
d_call: TRBD2
cdr3_length: 17
v_call: TRBV4-1
j_call: TRBJ2-5
cdr3_aa: CASSQTIAGGPQETQYF
cdr3_nt: TGCGCCAGCAGCCAAACAATAGCGGGGGGTCCCCAAGAGACCCAGTACTTC

clone_size: few
d_call: TRBD1
cdr3_length: 15
v_call: TRBV20-1
j_call: TRBJ1-5
cdr3_aa: CSASRTGNSNQPQHF
cdr3_nt: TGCAGTGCTTCAAGGACAGGTAATAGCAATCAGCCCCAGCATTTT

clone_size: few
d_call: NA
cdr3_length: 15
v_call: TRBV2
j_call: TRBJ1-1
cdr3_aa: CASSDLGSMNTEAFF
cdr3_nt: TGTGCCAGCAGTGATTTGGGCAGCATGAACACTGAAGCTTTCTTT